This T cell receptor beta chain was documented in a study of patients and donors after allogeneic stem cell transplantation. Per the germline V gene, CDR1 is LGHDT and CDR2 is YNNKEL (reference sequence). The CDR3 sequence is 13 residues long. V dropped 1 base and J dropped 8 bases, with 10 bases sitting between them. TCRdb reprocessed the RT-PCR reads with MiXCR, giving one entry per CDR3 protein. Of about 160,000 distinct CDR3 sequences detected, 30% to 45% appear once; the ten largest clones hold approximately 50%. The sample was blood, either unsorted or a sorted T cell fraction (not recorded which). This rearrangement joins TRBV3-1 to TRBJ2-3; D uncertain. This TCR derives from a human donor who was either an allogeneic HSCT recipient or a stem cell or donor lymphocyte infusion donor (not recorded which). It is not recorded whose cells these are; they may come from a transplant donor. The CDR3 coding sequence is TGTGCCAGCAGCCAAGGTCTAGGAGTTACGCAGTATTTT. As protein: CASSQGLGVTQYF.